This T cell receptor (beta chain) was identified in a study of shared clonotypes between healthy human individuals (dated by TCRdb to 2018 to 2021). Looking at the study overall: A few men and a couple of women, aged 18 to 49 years, made up the cohort. Between about 0.85 and 8.9 billion PBMCs per donor were obtained by leukapheresis. To estimate repertoire size and how much clonotypes are shared between individuals, the study performed deep sequencing of blood TCR repertoires from a few healthy adults. To increase sequencing depth and limit assay-specific biases, different laboratories used diverse techniques to prepare libraries and sequence TCR repertoires.

The germline V gene provides CDR1 KGHSH and CDR2 LQKENI. V gives up 0 bases and J gives up 12 bases, and the segment between their germline ends measures 17 bases. Taken from cysteine to phenylalanine, the CDR3 has 15 residues. Here the CDR3 DNA is all that survives: 45 bases in frame from base 1. What the study reported, not specific to this receptor: Based on pairwise subsampling, the degree of clonotype sharing among donors was expected to be affected by sequencing depth. Only blood was sampled, and tissue TCR repertoires likely differ from those in blood. The genetic and exposure-history diversity represented was limited by the small number of donors.

Using the deep immunoSEQ assay, TCR CDR3 regions were amplified from genomic DNA by multiplex PCR. For each cell subset, the extracted genomic DNA was distributed evenly across all wells of several immunoSEQ 96-well plates, and each plate served as one replicate. Each replicate PCR for unsorted PBMC received 300 to 350 ng genomic DNA, equal to about 30,000 T cell genomes. Unsorted PBMC genomic DNA was sequenced across ten immunoSEQ deep assay plates. Purified libraries were quantified with a Qubit 3.0 fluorometer, sized on a Bioanalyzer 2100, and re-quantified with the KAPA Library Quantification kit. Every immunoSEQ 96-well plate was sequenced on a separate single-read 150-cycle Illumina NextSeq 550 flow cell. On the authors' methods: The immunoSEQ output contained only junctional sequences without quality scores, so filtering could not match that applied to full-length reads. To assign V/J genes and CDR3, sequences were annotated using PyIR, a Python wrapper for IgBLAST v1.9, with IMGT germline references. Reads were removed for weak V/J assignments (E-value above 1e-6), missing CDR3, stop codons, out-of-frame junctions, or ambiguous translated residues. A V3J clonotype was defined by an identical inferred V gene, J gene, and CDR3 amino acid sequence. Percentage overlap between repertoires was calculated by dividing the number of shared unique clonotypes by the size of the smaller repertoire. Three approaches were used to assess repertoire richness: RTK rarefaction, the Chao1 estimator, and Recon v2.1 estimates of unobserved clonotypes. What TCRdb holds here is the immuneACCESS table cut down to in-frame rearrangements. Part of the clones is not present; checked against another copy, under half of the missing clones reflect an unresolved V gene, and the others are unexplained. V, J and clone size reflect that table, while D and trimming were determined from the DNA. Recorded for this sample are about 500,000 clones; roughly 80% of them occurred a single time. Of the sample, around 12% falls within the top ten clones.

This clone was picked up a small number of times. This receptor's antigen is unknown. No much larger clonotype is one base removed from it; base qualities were not supplied. The donors were healthy, HIV-negative adults with no recently reported acute infections or vaccinations. Every donor was a Caucasian adult living in Nashville, Tennessee, USA. In the unsorted samples, 85 million to 100 million PBMCs were counted, and genomic DNA was extracted using the QIAamp DNA Blood Mini kit. Blood was obtained by leukapheresis, after which PBMCs were separated by Ficoll-Histopaque density gradient centrifugation and cryopreserved in liquid nitrogen vapor phase.

The sequence came from a woman aged 40 to 50 in good health. Some clones in this sample may be carry-over from other donors' samples. The V gene is TRBV18 and the J gene is TRBJ2-2; tentative D gene TRBD1, with 5 bases matching. The sequencing sample was made of PBMCs. The CDR3 reads as follows: CASSPPYGASSQLFF. The DNA sequence is TGTGCCAGCTCACCACCGTATGGGGCCTCCTCCCAGCTGTTTTTT.